Reported below is one TCR beta chain. Its antigen is unidentified. Trimming stripped 6 bases from V and 3 bases from J, with 19 bases between. CDR1 is SGHKS and CDR2 is YYEKEE in the germline V gene (reference sequence). This CDR3 is built from 15 residues. Both 60 Vbeta primers and 13 Jbeta primers went into the PCR. Using immunoSEQ multiplex PCR, the repertoire was profiled, and TCRdb retains in-frame clones only, with some absent. The table has a few hundred thousand clones, approximately 80% seen once; the top ten hold about 0.6%. This sample was taken from a study of cytomegalovirus exposure and HLA in healthy donors. Study-level points and caveats: A prior analysis recorded that most TCR beta V segments were productive about 87% or about 30% of the time.

The V and J genes are TRBV5-5 and TRBJ2-7; a weak D match, TRBD1 (5 bases). The origin of this receptor is a woman aged 40 to 49 in good health and CMV-seronegative. The sample consisted of PBMCs. Written as DNA, the CDR3 is TGTGCCAGCATTCCTCTGTTCCCCGACAGCTACGAGCAGTACTTC. Protein: CASIPLFPDSYEQYF.